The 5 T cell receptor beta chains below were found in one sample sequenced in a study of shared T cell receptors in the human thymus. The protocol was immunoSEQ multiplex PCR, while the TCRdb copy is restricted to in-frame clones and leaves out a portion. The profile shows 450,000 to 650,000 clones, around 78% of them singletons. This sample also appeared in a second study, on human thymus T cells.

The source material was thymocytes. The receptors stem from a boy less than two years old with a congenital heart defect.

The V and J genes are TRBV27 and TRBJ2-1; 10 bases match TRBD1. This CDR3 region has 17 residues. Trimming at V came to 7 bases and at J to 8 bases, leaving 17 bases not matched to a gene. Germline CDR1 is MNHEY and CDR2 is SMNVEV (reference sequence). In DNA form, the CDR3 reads TGTGCCAGCACCAACCTCCCCGACAGGGGGCTTGGTCATGAGCAGTTCTTC. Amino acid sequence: CASTNLPDRGLGHEQFF.

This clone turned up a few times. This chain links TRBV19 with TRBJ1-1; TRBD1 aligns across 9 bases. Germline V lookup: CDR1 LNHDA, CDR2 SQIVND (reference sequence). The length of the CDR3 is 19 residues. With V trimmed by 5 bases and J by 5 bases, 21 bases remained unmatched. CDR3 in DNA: TGTGCCAGTAGTCGGTCCATTCCCACAGGGGGCAGGTCTGGAACTGAAGCTTTCTTT. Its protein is CASSRSIPTGGRSGTEAFF.

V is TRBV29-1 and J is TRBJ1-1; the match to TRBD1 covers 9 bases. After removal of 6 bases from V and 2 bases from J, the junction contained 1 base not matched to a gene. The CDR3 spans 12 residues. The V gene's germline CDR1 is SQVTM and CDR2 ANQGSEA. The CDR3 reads CSVTGGNTEAFF. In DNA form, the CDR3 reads TGCAGCGTCACAGGGGGCAACACTGAAGCTTTCTTT.

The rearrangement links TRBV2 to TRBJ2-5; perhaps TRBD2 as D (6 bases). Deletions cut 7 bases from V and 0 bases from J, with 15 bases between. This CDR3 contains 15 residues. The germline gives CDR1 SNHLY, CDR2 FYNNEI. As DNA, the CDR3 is TGTGCCAGCAAATATCACCGGGACTACCAAGAGACCCAGTACTTC. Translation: CASKYHRDYQETQYF. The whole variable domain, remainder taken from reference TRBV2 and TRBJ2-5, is EPEVTQTPSHQVTQMGQEVILRCVPISNHLYFYWYRQILGQKVEFLVSFYNNEISEKSEIFDDQFSVERPDGSNFTLKIRSTKLEDSAMYFCASKYHRDYQETQYFGPGTRLLVL.

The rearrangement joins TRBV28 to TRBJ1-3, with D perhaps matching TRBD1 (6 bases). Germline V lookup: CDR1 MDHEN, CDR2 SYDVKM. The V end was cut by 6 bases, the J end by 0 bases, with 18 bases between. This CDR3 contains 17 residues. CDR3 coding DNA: TGTGCCAGCAGCCGTAACAGGGCTCCCTACTCTGGAAACACCATATATTTT. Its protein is CASSRNRAPYSGNTIYF. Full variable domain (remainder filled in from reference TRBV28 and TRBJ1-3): DVKVTQSSRYLVKRTGEKVFLECVQDMDHENMFWYRQDPGLGLRLIYFSYDVKMKEKGDIPEGYSVSREKKERFSLILESASTNQTSMYLCASSRNRAPYSGNTIYFGEGSWLTVV.